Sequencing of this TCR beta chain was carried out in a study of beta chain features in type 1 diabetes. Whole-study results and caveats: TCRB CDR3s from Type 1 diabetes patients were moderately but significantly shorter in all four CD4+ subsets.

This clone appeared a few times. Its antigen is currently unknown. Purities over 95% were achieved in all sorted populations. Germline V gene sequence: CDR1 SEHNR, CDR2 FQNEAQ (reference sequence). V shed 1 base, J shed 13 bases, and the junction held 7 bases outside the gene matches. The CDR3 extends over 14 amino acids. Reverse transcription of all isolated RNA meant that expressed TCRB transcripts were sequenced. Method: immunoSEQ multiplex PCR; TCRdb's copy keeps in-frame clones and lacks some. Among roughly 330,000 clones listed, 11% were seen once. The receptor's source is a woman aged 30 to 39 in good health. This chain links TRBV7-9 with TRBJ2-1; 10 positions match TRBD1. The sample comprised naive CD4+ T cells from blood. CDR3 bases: TGTGCCAGCAGCTTAGGGGACAGGGGAAGGCTTCAGTTCTTC. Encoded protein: CASSLGDRGRLQFF.